A single sample gave rise to the 28 T cell receptor gamma chains below, sequenced in a study of gamma delta lymphoproliferative disorders and STAT genes. Sequencing used genomic DNA taken from PBMCs of patients and controls. TCRdb called clones from the multiplex PCR reads again using CATT. The sample includes thousands of gamma-chain clones, about an eighth of them seen just once. The sample was blood. The origin of the receptors is a human donor in good health.

The chain has TRGV10 and TRGJP1. In the absence of a J gene in TCRdb, the DNA was matched to germline to assign it here. TRGV10 is annotated as an ORF whose role is uncertain. J lost 4 bases, V lost 8 bases, and 11 bases had no gene match. CDR3 length: 15 residues. In DNA, the CDR3 is TGTGCTGCGTGGGATCGGCGATGCACTGGTTGGTTCAAGATATTT. Encoded protein: CAAWDRRCTGWFKIF.

This clone is classed as medium-sized (0.01 to 0.1%). This rearrangement joins TRGV3 to TRGJ1 or TRGJ2. Since TCRdb gives no J gene, matching the DNA to germline was used here to assign it. Germline V gene lookup returns CDR1 VTNTFY and CDR2 YDVSTARD (reference sequence). The CDR3 consists of 15 residues. V lost 0 bases, J lost 4 bases, and 9 bases stayed unmatched. The CDR3 here is CATWDRLCGYYKKLF. In DNA, the CDR3 is TGTGCCACCTGGGACAGGCTCTGTGGGTATTATAAGAAACTCTTT.

In its sample, this clone is large (0.1 to 1%). V is TRGV10 and J is TRGJP1. Because TCRdb records no J gene, it was assigned here through a match of the DNA to germline. TRGV10 is sorted into the ORF group, with uncertain function. This CDR3 is built from 14 residues. The junction had 15 bases not matched to a gene; V was cut back by 8 bases and J by 11 bases. CDR3 sequence reads: CAAWALPYLWFKIF. The CDR3 region has the DNA TGTGCTGCGTGGGCCCTCCCTTACCTCTGGTTCAAGATATTT.

In its sample, this clone ranks as large. This chain uses TRGV10 with TRGJP1. The J gene, missing from TCRdb, was assigned here through DNA to germline matching. TRGV10 is annotated as an ORF whose role is uncertain. The length of the CDR3 is 12 residues. J lost 10 bases, V lost 8 bases, and 8 bases had no gene match. The CDR3 reads CAAWGTHWFKIF. The DNA of the CDR3 is TGTGCTGCGTGGGGGACTCATTGGTTCAAGATATTT.

In its sample, this clone is medium-sized. The genes are TRGV10 and TRGJ1 or TRGJ2. Matching the DNA to germline supplied the J gene, which TCRdb does not give. TRGV10 carries the ORF label, with uncertain function. The CDR3 is made up of 13 amino acids. Losses at the gene ends were 8 bases for V and 3 bases for J; bases not matched to a gene: 8. CDR3 loop: CAAWPATYYKKLF. CDR3 DNA: TGTGCTGCGTGGCCTGCGACTTATTATAAGAAACTCTTT.

This clone counts as medium-sized. V is TRGV2 and J is TRGJ1 or TRGJ2. TCRdb records no J gene; here it was assigned by comparing the DNA to germline. The CDR3 sequence is 13 residues long. Germline trimming cut 1 base from V and 4 bases from J; bases unmatched to any gene: 4. From germline, CDR1 is EGSNGY and CDR2 YDSYNSKV. CDR3 protein: CATWDGTYYKKLF. CDR3 nucleotides: TGTGCCACCTGGGACGGAACATATTATAAGAAACTCTTT.

This clone qualifies as medium-sized. This CDR3 is also generated by other DNA sequences in the sample. Here the CDR3 DNA reads TGTGCCACCTGGGACGGGCCGTATTATAAGAAACTCTTT. Encoded protein: CATWDGPYYKKLF. The gene calls are TRGV2 and TRGJ1 or TRGJ2. Since TCRdb gives no J gene, matching the DNA to germline was used here to assign it. Losses at the gene ends were 0 bases for V and 4 bases for J; bases not matched to a gene: 3. Germline CDR1 is EGSNGY and CDR2 is YDSYNSKV. This CDR3 region has 13 residues.

By frequency in the sample, this clone is medium-sized. V and J are TRGV8 and TRGJ1 or TRGJ2. The J gene, left out of TCRdb, was set here by checking the DNA against germline. The germline V gene encodes CDR1 VENAVY and CDR2 YDSYNSRV. The CDR3 is 13 amino acids. V trimming: 6 bases; J trimming: 0 bases; junction bases outside the gene matches: 5. The CDR3 coding sequence is TGTGCCACCTGGTCTTCGAATTATTATAAGAAACTCTTT. This sequence encodes CATWSSNYYKKLF.

The J gene is TRGJP1, the V gene TRGV9. TCRdb leaves out the J gene; it was filled in here by matching the DNA to germline. Germline CDR1 GITISATS, CDR2 ISYDGTV (reference sequence). This CDR3 is built from 15 residues. Trimming took 5 bases from V and 7 from J; bases not matched to a gene: 13. The CDR3 nucleotides read TGTGCCTTGTGGGGGTGCAAGTCAGGTGGTTGGTTCAAGATATTT. This codes for CALWGCKSGGWFKIF.

By share, this clone counts as medium-sized. The V gene is TRGV8, the J gene TRGJ1 or TRGJ2. The J gene, missing from TCRdb, was assigned here through DNA to germline matching. The junction had 9 bases not matched to a gene; V was cut back by 3 bases and J by 4 bases. Germline V gene data show CDR1 as VENAVY and CDR2 as YDSYNSRV. The CDR3 runs to 14 residues. The CDR3 nucleotides are TGTGCCACCTGGGATGGGCTGGGATATTATAAGAAACTCTTT. Its translation is CATWDGLGYYKKLF.

In this sample, this clone is medium-sized. This chain links TRGV10 with TRGJ1 or TRGJ2. TCRdb lists no J gene, so it was determined here by aligning the DNA to germline. TRGV10 is recorded as an ORF, its role being uncertain. V was pared by 8 bases and J by 5 bases, with 10 bases of the junction left unmatched. This CDR3 comprises 13 residues. The CDR3 region has the DNA TGTGCTGCGTGGGACCTCGAGGATTATAAGAAACTCTTT. This translates into CAAWDLEDYKKLF.

By proportion, this clone is medium-sized (0.01 to 0.1%). The chain recombines TRGV4 with TRGJ1 or TRGJ2. Here the J gene was assigned by germline matching of the DNA, as TCRdb has none. This CDR3 has 13 residues. Germline trimming cut 4 bases from V and 0 bases from J; bases unmatched to any gene: 3. Per the germline V gene, CDR1 is EGSTGY and CDR2 is YDSYTSSV. CDR3 in DNA: TGTGCCACCTGGGAGGCGAATTATTATAAGAAACTCTTT. Translated: CATWEANYYKKLF.

In its sample, this clone is medium-sized. This chain links TRGV4 with TRGJ1 or TRGJ2. The J gene was missing in TCRdb and was found by matching the end of the DNA to germline. V lost 0 bases to trimming and J lost 9 bases; unmatched junction nucleotides: 2. Germline CDR1 EGSTGY, CDR2 YDSYTSSV. The length of the CDR3 is 11 residues. The CDR3 sequence: CATWDGAKKLF. In DNA form, the CDR3 reads TGTGCCACCTGGGATGGGGCTAAGAAACTCTTT.

By sample fraction, this clone is medium-sized. The rearrangement links TRGV5 to TRGJ1 or TRGJ2. TCRdb supplies no J gene; here it was assigned by aligning the nucleotide sequence to germline. The CDR3 has 15 residues. Germline-derived CDR1 and CDR2 are VINAFY and YDVSNSKD. Losses at the gene ends were 1 base for V and 1 base for J; bases not matched to a gene: 7. CDR3 sequence reads: CATWDRPSNYYKKLF. Written as DNA, the CDR3 is TGTGCCACCTGGGACAGACCTTCTAATTATTATAAGAAACTCTTT.

By share, this clone counts as hyperexpanded. At the DNA level, this CDR3 is encoded by other sequences in the same sample as well. This sequence joins TRGV8 and TRGJ1 or TRGJ2. The J gene is not listed in TCRdb, so it was assigned here from a DNA match to germline. With 3 bases clipped from V and 12 bases from J, the junction kept 5 bases outside the gene matches. This CDR3 comprises 10 residues. Germline V lookup: CDR1 VENAVY, CDR2 YDSYNSRV. In DNA form, the CDR3 reads TGTGCCACCTGGGATCTAGTGAAACTCTTT. Protein: CATWDLVKLF.

In the case of this clone: TCRdb's listed protein matches a much larger clone and diverges from this DNA's translation at residue 2, likely through a read error; the protein shown comes from the DNA. The genes are TRGV4 and TRGJ1 or TRGJ2. The J gene, not given by TCRdb, was assigned here from a germline match of the nucleotide sequence. The CDR3 has 11 amino acids. Germline V gene lookup returns CDR1 EGSTGY and CDR2 YDSYTSSV. The CDR3 loop reads CTTWDGPKKLF. CDR3 bases: TGTACCACCTGGGATGGGCCCAAGAAACTCTTT.

Sample share makes this clone medium-sized. This chain uses TRGV2 with TRGJ1 or TRGJ2. No J gene was available from TCRdb, and it was assigned here by a germline match of the DNA. CDR3 length: 15 residues. Looked up from germline, CDR1 is EGSNGY and CDR2 is YDSYNSKV. The trim removed 0 bases at V and 6 bases at J, leaving 11 bases unmatched. The CDR3 DNA reads TGTGCCACCTGGGACGGGCGCTGGTTGAGTTATAAGAAACTCTTT. It is translated as CATWDGRWLSYKKLF.

This clone is classed as medium-sized (0.01 to 0.1%). The same CDR3 can be traced to other DNA sequences in this sample. V is TRGV10 and J is TRGJ1 or TRGJ2. Matching the DNA to germline supplied the J gene, which TCRdb does not give. TRGV10 has ORF status, its function being uncertain. This CDR3 has 13 amino acids. After removal of 8 bases from V and 0 bases from J, the junction contained 5 bases not matched to a gene. The DNA of the CDR3 is TGTGCTGCGTGGGATTTGAATTATTATAAGAAACTCTTT. This translates into CAAWDLNYYKKLF.

In this sample, this clone turned up a few times. The V call is TRGV4, the J call TRGJ1 or TRGJ2. TCRdb records no J gene; here it was assigned by comparing the DNA to germline. Germline V CDR1 and CDR2: EGSTGY, YDSYTSSV. The CDR3 extends over 11 amino acids. V shed 10 bases and J 4 bases; nucleotides not matched to a gene: 7. The CDR3 nucleotides read TGTGCCACGTTGTTATATTATAAGAAACTCTTT. The encoded protein is CATLLYYKKLF.

This clone is medium-sized (0.01 to 0.1%) by share. The chain employs TRGV2 and TRGJ1 or TRGJ2. The J gene was not available in TCRdb and was assigned here by matching the DNA to germline segments. After removal of 0 bases from V and 3 bases from J, the junction contained 5 bases not matched to a gene. Germline loops: CDR1 EGSNGY, CDR2 YDSYNSKV. The CDR3 consists of 14 residues. The CDR3 here is CATWDGQTYYKKLF. The CDR3 bases are TGTGCCACCTGGGACGGGCAGACTTATTATAAGAAACTCTTT.

This clone counts as medium-sized. J is TRGJ1 or TRGJ2 and V is TRGV3. TCRdb gives no J gene; it was assigned here by matching the DNA to germline. Unmatched junction bases numbered 8, after V lost 3 bases and J lost 12 bases. Germline assignment: CDR1 VTNTFY and CDR2 YDVSTARD (reference sequence). The CDR3 has 11 amino acids. This CDR3 reads CATWDSRGKLF. CDR3 nucleotides: TGTGCCACCTGGGACTCTAGAGGGAAACTCTTT.

Regarding this clone: The limits of the CDR3 on the DNA are not certain, so only TCRdb's listed CDR3 is given. The CDR3 protein is CAAWGRIIIRNSLAVEQHF. V gene TRGV10 was called; the J gene was not. TRGV10 is sorted into the ORF group, with uncertain function. The CDR3 has 19 amino acids, counting both end residues.

This clone is labeled medium-sized. This chain joins TRGV4 and TRGJ1 or TRGJ2. Matching the DNA to germline supplied the J gene, which TCRdb does not give. With V trimmed by 0 bases and J by 2 bases, 10 bases remained unmatched. Germline CDR1 is EGSTGY and CDR2 is YDSYTSSV. The CDR3 covers 16 residues. The CDR3 DNA sequence: TGTGCCACCTGGGATGGGCGATTCCGGGATTATTATAAGAAACTCTTT. Its translation: CATWDGRFRDYYKKLF.

This clone is classed as large (0.1 to 1%). Other nucleotide sequences in the sample specify the same CDR3. The chain has TRGV2 and TRGJP2. Germline matching of the DNA provided the J gene here, since TCRdb leaves it blank. Trimming cost V 0 bases and J 2 bases; bases outside gene matches: 3. The germline gives CDR1 EGSNGY, CDR2 YDSYNSKV. The CDR3 loop spans 15 amino acids. The CDR3: CATWDGLSSDWIKTF. For the CDR3, the DNA is TGTGCCACCTGGGACGGGCTAAGTAGTGATTGGATCAAGACGTTT.

This clone is deemed medium-sized. This chain joins TRGV10 and TRGJ1 or TRGJ2. Assignment of the J gene here rests on matching the DNA to germline, because TCRdb gives none. TRGV10 is noted as an ORF with a role that remains uncertain. V was clipped by 8 bases and J by 7 bases; unmatched bases: 9. CDR3 length: 12 amino acids. CDR3 coding DNA: TGTGCTGCGTGGGAGTACATCTATAAGAAACTCTTT. Translating it yields CAAWEYIYKKLF.

Judged by abundance, this clone is medium-sized (0.01 to 0.1%). The rearrangement joins TRGV9 to TRGJ1 or TRGJ2. The J gene is absent in TCRdb and was assigned here via DNA matching to germline. Germline-derived CDR1 and CDR2 are GITISATS and ISYDGTV (reference sequence). The CDR3 totals 11 residues. V dropped 0 bases and J dropped 8; count of bases not matched to a gene: 1. Written as DNA, the CDR3 is TGTGCCTTGTGGGAGGTGCATAAGAAACTCTTT. Its protein product is CALWEVHKKLF.

This clone is termed medium-sized. The chain joins TRGV2 to TRGJP1. TCRdb records no J gene; here it was assigned by comparing the DNA to germline. Germline V gene sequence: CDR1 EGSNGY, CDR2 YDSYNSKV. The CDR3 length is 15 residues. With V trimmed by 0 bases and J by 7 bases, 8 bases remained unmatched. The CDR3 coding sequence is TGTGCCACCTGGGACGGGGAAGTTGGTGGTTGGTTCAAGATATTT. This codes for CATWDGEVGGWFKIF.

This clone rates as medium-sized. The V call is TRGV3, the J call TRGJ1 or TRGJ2. The J gene is absent in TCRdb and was assigned here via DNA matching to germline. Per germline, CDR1 VTNTFY and CDR2 YDVSTARD (reference sequence). This CDR3 has 15 residues. The trim removed 2 bases at V and 0 bases at J, leaving 7 bases unmatched. CDR3 protein: CATWDNPQNYYKKLF. In DNA, the CDR3 is TGTGCCACCTGGGACAATCCCCAGAATTATTATAAGAAACTCTTT.